This TCR beta chain was sequenced in a study of T cells in Graves' hyperthyroidism and ophthalmopathy. This clonotype was detected only a few times. RNA transcripts provided the source from which TCR beta CDR3 regions were amplified. The HTBI primer set served for first-round RT-PCR of the TCR CDR3. TCRdb processed the multiplex PCR reads anew with MiXCR; each CDR3 protein has one entry. This sample has about half a million distinct CDR3 sequences, with about 22% found just once. Deletions cut 0 bases from V and 0 bases from J, with 7 bases between. The germline V gene has CDR1 SGHTA and CDR2 FQGTGA. The CDR3 has 15 amino acids.

The chain links TRBV7-3 to TRBJ2-3; D is possibly TRBD1 (6 bases). The sample comprised blood. The source is a woman between 70 and 85 years old with Graves' ophthalmopathy. CDR3 region: CASSLTGHSTDTQYF. The CDR3 DNA reads TGTGCCAGCAGCTTAACGGGACATAGCACAGATACGCAGTATTTT.